This T cell receptor beta chain emerged from a study of beta chain features in type 1 diabetes. In the study overall: Summed over all samples, the examined sorted cells came to fewer than 120 million. General study results and limits: It was among patients, rather than healthy donors, that naive, central memory and Treg TCRB repertoires appeared more similar. PCR might favor shorter templates, equally in patients and controls.

The whole isolated RNA underwent reverse transcription, so sequencing captured expressed TCRB transcripts. Reads from naive, central memory and regulatory T cell samples averaged around 3.5 million. Profiled with immunoSEQ multiplex PCR; TCRdb holds only in-frame clones, not every one. The sample includes about half a million clones, about an eighth of them seen just once. The germline CDR1 and CDR2 sequences are MNHEY and SMNVEV (reference sequence). The CDR3 sequence is 14 residues long. Trimming took 5 bases from V and 3 from J, leaving 13 bases between them. This clone was detected only a few times. Its antigen remains unknown.

The receptor's source is a woman aged 18-29 years in good health. The material sequenced was naive CD4+ T cells from blood. The V call is TRBV27, the J call TRBJ1-2; D perhaps matches TRBD1 (6 bases). The CDR3 region is CASSLAGHDYGYTF. The CDR3 coding sequence is TGTGCCAGCAGTCTCGCGGGACACGACTATGGCTACACCTTC.